These T cell receptor beta chains were read from a single sample in a study of Graves' ophthalmopathy and Graves' hyperthyroidism. TCRdb itself ran the multiplex PCR reads through MiXCR, one entry per CDR3 protein. Here the sample spans hundreds of thousands of distinct CDR3 sequences, roughly 20% being singletons. Sequences were obtained from peripheral blood. Receptors originate from a woman between 18 and 29 years old with stable Graves' hyperthyroidism. CDR3s leave out the opening cysteine and the closing phenylalanine or tryptophan. The order of the fields is J gene, V gene, CDR3 protein.

TRBJ2-5 | TRBV2 | ASKPDRAVETQY
TRBJ2-7 | TRBV6-1 | ASSDYSYEQY
TRBJ1-1 | TRBV11-2 | ASSFDQGGTEAF
TRBJ1-5 | TRBV18 | ASSAVRPGTGGRSNQPQH
TRBJ2-2 | TRBV5-1 | ASFRGTEVTGELF
TRBJ2-6 | TRBV4-1 | ASSQGSGGPSGANVLT
TRBJ2-7 | TRBV19 | ASSDQGVAYEQY
TRBJ2-7 | TRBV15 | ATSRGTAPYEQY
TRBJ2-7 | TRBV12-3/TRBV12-4 | ASSLSAGDSRTRQY
TRBJ1-2 | TRBV2 | ASSLANYGYT
TRBJ2-2 | TRBV5-1 | ASSPGLTHNIAELF
TRBJ1-1 | TRBV11-2 | ASSLVEFTWNTEAF
TRBJ1-2 | TRBV12-3/TRBV12-4 | ASSPADIYGYT
TRBJ2-7 | TRBV20-1 | SARDLEILSYEQY
TRBJ2-2 | TRBV6-2/TRBV6-3 | ASTSIAGRSNTGELF
TRBJ2-5 | TRBV7-2 | ASSLGDQETQY
TRBJ2-7 | TRBV11-2 | ASSFTYEQY
TRBJ1-1 | TRBV6-2/TRBV6-3 | ASGLWGTEAF
TRBJ2-7 | TRBV4-1 | ASRRTSGSVAEQY
TRBJ1-1 | TRBV28 | ASTPRGFTEAF
TRBJ2-2 | TRBV6-4 | ASSPGLAGGQNTGELF
TRBJ2-7 | TRBV12-3/TRBV12-4 | ASTVSLAGDLGYEQY
TRBJ2-6 | TRBV7-3 | ASSPSARLNVLT
TRBJ1-2 | TRBV2 | ASSGTGGFYGYA
TRBJ1-3 | TRBV12-3/TRBV12-4 | ASSPRKVGNTIY
TRBJ2-4 | TRBV9 | ASSVEGGAKNIQY
TRBJ1-1 | TRBV19 | ASRRDMRTEAF
TRBJ1-1 | TRBV20-1 | SARDHRRNTEAF
TRBJ2-7 | TRBV4-1 | ASRLYGTEKNEQY
TRBJ2-2 | TRBV12-3/TRBV12-4 | ASSLARGVRTGELF
TRBJ1-5 | TRBV6-5 | ASSTGRQPQH
TRBJ2-5 | TRBV5-4 | ASSLWGQLQETQY
TRBJ2-5 | TRBV6-1 | ASSAGTVTLQETQY
TRBJ1-2 | TRBV18 | ASSPSWESSGYT
TRBJ1-2 | TRBV6-5 | ASSYAATGNIYGYT
TRBJ2-5 | TRBV9 | ASSPAQGQETQY
TRBJ2-7 | TRBV12-3/TRBV12-4 | ASGVRRDEQY
TRBJ1-1 | TRBV7-8 | ASGPLRWNTEAF
TRBJ2-7 | TRBV25-1 | ASRDRITYEQY
TRBJ2-7 | TRBV10-3 | AVSEIGRSYEQY
TRBJ1-3 | TRBV14 | ASSPLLDPGNTIY
TRBJ2-4 | TRBV7-3 | ASSEPGQGLY
TRBJ1-5 | TRBV28 | ASSLVTGLGNQPQH
TRBJ1-1 | TRBV7-3 | ASSSDANTEAF
TRBJ2-2 | TRBV5-1 | ASSLAGGRSTGELF
TRBJ2-7 | TRBV12-3/TRBV12-4 | ASSGGSAYEQY
TRBJ1-1 | TRBV7-9 | ASSLVGTETF
TRBJ2-7 | TRBV27 | ASSFREPRAGYEQY
TRBJ2-7 | TRBV7-9 | ASSSMGGGYEQY
TRBJ2-5 | TRBV20-1 | SAVRPAGETKY
TRBJ2-5 | TRBV28 | ASSLSSGGKETQY
TRBJ2-7 | TRBV12-3/TRBV12-4 | ASSVSGRVNEQY
TRBJ1-1 | TRBV6-1 | ASSELPIYLEAF
TRBJ1-1 | TRBV11-1 | ASSFLTENTEAF
TRBJ1-6 | TRBV11-2 | ASSLSGTGGSPLH
TRBJ1-2 | TRBV30 | AWSVTSLTYGYT
TRBJ2-2 | TRBV27 | ASRELSGGGELF